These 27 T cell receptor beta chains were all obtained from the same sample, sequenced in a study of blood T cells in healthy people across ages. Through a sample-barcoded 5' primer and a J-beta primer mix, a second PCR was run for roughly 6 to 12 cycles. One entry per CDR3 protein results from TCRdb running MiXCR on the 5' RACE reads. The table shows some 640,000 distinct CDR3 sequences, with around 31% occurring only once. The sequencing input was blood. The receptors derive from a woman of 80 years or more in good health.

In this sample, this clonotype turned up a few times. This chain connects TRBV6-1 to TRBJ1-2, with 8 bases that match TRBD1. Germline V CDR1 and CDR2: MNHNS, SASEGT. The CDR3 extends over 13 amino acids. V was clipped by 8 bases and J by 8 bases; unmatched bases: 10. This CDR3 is CASGRTGPEGYTF. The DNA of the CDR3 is TGTGCCAGCGGACGGACAGGGCCGGAAGGCTACACCTTC.

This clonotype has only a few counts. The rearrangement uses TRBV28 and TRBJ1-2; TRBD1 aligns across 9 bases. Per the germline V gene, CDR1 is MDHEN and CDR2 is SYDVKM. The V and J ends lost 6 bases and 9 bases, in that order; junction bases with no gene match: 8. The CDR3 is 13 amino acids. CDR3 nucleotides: TGTGCCAGCAGGCCACCCGGGACAGGGAGCTACACCTTC. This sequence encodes CASRPPGTGSYTF.

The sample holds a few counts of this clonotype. The CDR3 nucleotides read TGTGCCATCAGCATTAGTCCTAGCGGGGGGGTGAGAGAGCAGTTCTTC. Translated: CAISISPSGGVREQFF. The rearrangement joins TRBV10-3 to TRBJ2-1, with TRBD2 matching over 12 bases. Germline CDR1 ENHRY, CDR2 SYGVKD. This CDR3 region has 16 residues. The ends lost 6 bases at V and 10 bases at J; junction bases unmatched: 13.

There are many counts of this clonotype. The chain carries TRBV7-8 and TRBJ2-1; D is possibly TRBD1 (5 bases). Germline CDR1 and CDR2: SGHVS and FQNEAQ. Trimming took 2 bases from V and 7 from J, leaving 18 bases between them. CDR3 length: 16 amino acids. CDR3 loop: CASSLSGSSSRNEQFF. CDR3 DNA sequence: TGTGCCAGCAGCTTATCAGGGTCCTCATCAAGGAATGAGCAGTTCTTC.

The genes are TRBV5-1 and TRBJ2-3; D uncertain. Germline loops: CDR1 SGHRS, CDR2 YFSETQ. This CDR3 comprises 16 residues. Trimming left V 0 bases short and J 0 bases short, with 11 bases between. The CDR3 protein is CASSLDTRSSTDTQYF. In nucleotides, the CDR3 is TGCGCCAGCAGCTTGGACACCAGATCTAGCACAGATACGCAGTATTTT.

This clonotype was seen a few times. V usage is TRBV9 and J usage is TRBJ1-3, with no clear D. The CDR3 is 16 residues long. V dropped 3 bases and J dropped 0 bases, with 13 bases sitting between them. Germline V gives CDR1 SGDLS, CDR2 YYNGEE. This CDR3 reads CASSADPMYSGNTIYF. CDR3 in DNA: TGTGCCAGCAGCGCCGACCCTATGTACTCTGGAAACACCATATATTTT. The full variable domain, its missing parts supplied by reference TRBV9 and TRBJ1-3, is DSGVTQTPKHLITATGQRVTLRCSPRSGDLSVYWYQQSLDQGLQFLIQYYNGEERAKGNILERFSAQQFPDLHSELNLSSLELGDSALYFCASSADPMYSGNTIYFGEGSWLTVV.

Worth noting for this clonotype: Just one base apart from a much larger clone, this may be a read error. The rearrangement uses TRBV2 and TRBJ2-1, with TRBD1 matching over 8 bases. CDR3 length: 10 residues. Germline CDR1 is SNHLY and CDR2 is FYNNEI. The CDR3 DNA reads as TGTGCCGGCAGGACAGGGATTACGTTCTTC. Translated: CAGRTGITFF.

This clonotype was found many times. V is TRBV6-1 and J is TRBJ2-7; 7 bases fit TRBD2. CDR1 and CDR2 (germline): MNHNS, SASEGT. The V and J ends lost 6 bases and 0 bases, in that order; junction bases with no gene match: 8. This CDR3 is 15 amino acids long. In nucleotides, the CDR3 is TGTGCCAGCAGGAGGCAGGCGGGGGACTCCTACGAGCAGTACTTC. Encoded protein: CASRRQAGDSYEQYF.

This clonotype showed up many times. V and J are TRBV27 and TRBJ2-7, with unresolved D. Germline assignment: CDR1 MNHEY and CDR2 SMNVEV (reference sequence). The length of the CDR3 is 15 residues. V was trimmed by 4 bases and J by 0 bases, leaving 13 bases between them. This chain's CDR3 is CASSSRAIYSYEQYF. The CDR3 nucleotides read TGTGCCAGCAGTTCCCGGGCCATCTACTCCTACGAGCAGTACTTC.

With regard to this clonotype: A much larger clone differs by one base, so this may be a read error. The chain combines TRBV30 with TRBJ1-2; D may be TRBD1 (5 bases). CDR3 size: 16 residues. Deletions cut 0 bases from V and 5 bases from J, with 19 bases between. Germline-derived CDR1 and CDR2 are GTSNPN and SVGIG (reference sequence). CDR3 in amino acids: CAWSVGGDAAKYGYTF. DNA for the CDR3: TGTGCCTGGAGTGTAGGTGGGGACGCGGCAAAGTATGGCTACACCTTC.

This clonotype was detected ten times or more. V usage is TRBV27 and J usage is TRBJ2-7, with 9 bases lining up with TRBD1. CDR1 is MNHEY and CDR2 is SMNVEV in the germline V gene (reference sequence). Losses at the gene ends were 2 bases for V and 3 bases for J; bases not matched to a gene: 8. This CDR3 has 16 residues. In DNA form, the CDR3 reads TGTGCCAGCAGTTTACGGGTGGACAGGGGAGGCTACGAGCAGTACTTC. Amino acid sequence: CASSLRVDRGGYEQYF.

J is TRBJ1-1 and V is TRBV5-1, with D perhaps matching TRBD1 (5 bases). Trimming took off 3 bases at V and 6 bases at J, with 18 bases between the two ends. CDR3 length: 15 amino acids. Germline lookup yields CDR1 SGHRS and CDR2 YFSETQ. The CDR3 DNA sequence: TGCGCCAGCAGCTCCTCTACACAGTGGGACGCTGAAGCTTTCTTT. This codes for CASSSSTQWDAEAFF.

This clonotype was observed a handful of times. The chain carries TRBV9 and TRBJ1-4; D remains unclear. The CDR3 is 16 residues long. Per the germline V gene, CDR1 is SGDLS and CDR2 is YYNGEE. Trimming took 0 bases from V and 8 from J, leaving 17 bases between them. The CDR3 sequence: CASSVVGGPLWEKLFF. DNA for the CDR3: TGTGCCAGCAGCGTAGTAGGAGGGCCCCTATGGGAAAAACTGTTTTTT.

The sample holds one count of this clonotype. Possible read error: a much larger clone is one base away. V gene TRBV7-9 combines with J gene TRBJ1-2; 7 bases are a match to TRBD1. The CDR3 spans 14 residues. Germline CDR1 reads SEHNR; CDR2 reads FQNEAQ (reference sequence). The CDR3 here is CASSPNQGVYGYNF. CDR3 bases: TGTGCCAGCAGCCCTAACCAGGGGGTCTATGGCTACAACTTC.

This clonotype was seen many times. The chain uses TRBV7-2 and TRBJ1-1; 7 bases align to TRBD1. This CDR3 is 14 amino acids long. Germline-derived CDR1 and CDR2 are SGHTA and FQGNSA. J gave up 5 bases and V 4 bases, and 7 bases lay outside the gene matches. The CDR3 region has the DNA TGTGCCAGCAGCTGGGTACAGGGGTCGACTGAAGCTTTCTTT. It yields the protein CASSWVQGSTEAFF.

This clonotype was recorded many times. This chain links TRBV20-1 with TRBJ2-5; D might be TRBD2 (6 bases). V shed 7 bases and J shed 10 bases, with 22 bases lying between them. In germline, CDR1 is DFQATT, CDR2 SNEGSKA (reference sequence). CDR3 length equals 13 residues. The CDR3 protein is CSVMRRGLYIQYF. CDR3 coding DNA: TGCAGTGTCATGCGGCGGGGCCTGTATATCCAGTACTTC.

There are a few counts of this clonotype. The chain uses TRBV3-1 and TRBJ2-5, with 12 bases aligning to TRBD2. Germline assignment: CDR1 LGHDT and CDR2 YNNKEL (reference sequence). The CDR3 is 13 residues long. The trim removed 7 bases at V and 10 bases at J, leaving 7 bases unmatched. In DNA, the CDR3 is TGTGCCAGCACATGGACTAGCGGGGAGGGCCAGTACTTC. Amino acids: CASTWTSGEGQYF.

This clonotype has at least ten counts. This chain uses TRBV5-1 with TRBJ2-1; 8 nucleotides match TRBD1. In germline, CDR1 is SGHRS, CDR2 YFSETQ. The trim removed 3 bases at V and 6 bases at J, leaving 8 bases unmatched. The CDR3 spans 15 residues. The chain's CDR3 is CASSSGQVIGNEQFF. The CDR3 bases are TGCGCCAGCAGCTCGGGACAGGTTATCGGCAATGAGCAGTTCTTC. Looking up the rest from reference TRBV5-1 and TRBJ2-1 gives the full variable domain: KAGVTQTPRYLIKTRGQQVTLSCSPISGHRSVSWYQQTPGQGLQFLFEYFSETQRNKGNFPGRFSGRQFSNSRSEMNVSTLELGDSALYLCASSSGQVIGNEQFFGPGTRLTVL.

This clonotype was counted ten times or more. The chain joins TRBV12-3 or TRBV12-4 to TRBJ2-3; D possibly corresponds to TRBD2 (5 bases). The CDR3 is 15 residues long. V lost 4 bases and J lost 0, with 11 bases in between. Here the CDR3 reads CASSWRASSTDTQYF. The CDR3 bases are TGTGCCAGCAGTTGGCGGGCATCTAGCACAGATACGCAGTATTTT.

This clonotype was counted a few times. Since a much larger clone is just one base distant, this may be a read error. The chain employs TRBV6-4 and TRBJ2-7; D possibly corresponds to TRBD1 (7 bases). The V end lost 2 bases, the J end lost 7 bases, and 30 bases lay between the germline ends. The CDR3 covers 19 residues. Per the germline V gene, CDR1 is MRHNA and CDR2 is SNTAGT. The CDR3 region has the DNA TGTGCCAGCAGTGACCGGGCAGGGGGAGGTCTGGCCCCTTACAATGAGCAGTACTTC. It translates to CASSDRAGGGLAPYNEQYF.

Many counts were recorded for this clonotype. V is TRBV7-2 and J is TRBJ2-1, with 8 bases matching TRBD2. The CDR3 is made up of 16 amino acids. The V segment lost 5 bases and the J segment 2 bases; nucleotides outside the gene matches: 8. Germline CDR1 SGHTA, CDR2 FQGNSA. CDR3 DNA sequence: TGTGCCAGCAGCCCAAGTGGTAGCGGGGCCTACAATGAGCAGTTCTTC. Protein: CASSPSGSGAYNEQFF.

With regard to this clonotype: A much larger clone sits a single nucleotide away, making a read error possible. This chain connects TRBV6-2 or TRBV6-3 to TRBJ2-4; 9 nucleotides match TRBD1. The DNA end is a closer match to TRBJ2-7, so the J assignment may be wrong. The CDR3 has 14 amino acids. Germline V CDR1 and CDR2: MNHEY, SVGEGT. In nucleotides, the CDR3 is TGTGCCAGCAGTGCACAGGGGGCGTGGAACGAGCAGTACTTC. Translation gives CASSAQGAWNEQYF.

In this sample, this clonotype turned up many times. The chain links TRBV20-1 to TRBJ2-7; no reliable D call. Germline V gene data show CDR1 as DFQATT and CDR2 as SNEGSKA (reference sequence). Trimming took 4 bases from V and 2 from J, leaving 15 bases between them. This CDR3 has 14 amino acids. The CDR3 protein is CSAKLPRSPYEQYF. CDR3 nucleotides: TGCAGTGCTAAACTACCGCGGAGTCCCTACGAGCAGTACTTC.

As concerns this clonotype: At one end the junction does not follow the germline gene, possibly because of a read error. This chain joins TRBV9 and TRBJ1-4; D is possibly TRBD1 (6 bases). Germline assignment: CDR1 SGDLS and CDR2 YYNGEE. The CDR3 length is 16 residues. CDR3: CASSMTLGGFDEKRFF. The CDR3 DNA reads TGTGCCAGCAGCATGACGTTAGGGGGGTTCGATGAAAAACGGTTTTTT.

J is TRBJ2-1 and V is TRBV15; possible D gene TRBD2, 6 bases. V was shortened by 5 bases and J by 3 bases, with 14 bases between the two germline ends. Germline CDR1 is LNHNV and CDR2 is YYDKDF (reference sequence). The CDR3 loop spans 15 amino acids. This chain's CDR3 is CATSGVGRDYNEQFF. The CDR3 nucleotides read TGTGCCACCAGCGGGGTCGGGCGGGACTACAATGAGCAGTTCTTC.

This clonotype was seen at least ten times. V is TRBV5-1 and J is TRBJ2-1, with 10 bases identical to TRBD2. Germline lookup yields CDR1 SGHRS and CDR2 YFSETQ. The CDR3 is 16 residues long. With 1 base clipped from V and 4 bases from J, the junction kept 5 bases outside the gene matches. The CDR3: CASSLSGTSVYNEQFF. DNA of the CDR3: TGCGCCAGCAGCTTGTCCGGGACTAGCGTATACAATGAGCAGTTCTTC.

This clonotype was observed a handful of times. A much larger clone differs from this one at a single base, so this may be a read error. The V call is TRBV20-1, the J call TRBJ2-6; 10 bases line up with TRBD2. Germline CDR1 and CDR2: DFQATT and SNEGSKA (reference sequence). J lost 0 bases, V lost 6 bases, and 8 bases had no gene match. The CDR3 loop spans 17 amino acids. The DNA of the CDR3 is TGCAGTGCCCACCGACTAGCGGGCGGCTCTGGGGCCAACGTCCTGACTTTC. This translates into CSAHRLAGGSGANVLTF.